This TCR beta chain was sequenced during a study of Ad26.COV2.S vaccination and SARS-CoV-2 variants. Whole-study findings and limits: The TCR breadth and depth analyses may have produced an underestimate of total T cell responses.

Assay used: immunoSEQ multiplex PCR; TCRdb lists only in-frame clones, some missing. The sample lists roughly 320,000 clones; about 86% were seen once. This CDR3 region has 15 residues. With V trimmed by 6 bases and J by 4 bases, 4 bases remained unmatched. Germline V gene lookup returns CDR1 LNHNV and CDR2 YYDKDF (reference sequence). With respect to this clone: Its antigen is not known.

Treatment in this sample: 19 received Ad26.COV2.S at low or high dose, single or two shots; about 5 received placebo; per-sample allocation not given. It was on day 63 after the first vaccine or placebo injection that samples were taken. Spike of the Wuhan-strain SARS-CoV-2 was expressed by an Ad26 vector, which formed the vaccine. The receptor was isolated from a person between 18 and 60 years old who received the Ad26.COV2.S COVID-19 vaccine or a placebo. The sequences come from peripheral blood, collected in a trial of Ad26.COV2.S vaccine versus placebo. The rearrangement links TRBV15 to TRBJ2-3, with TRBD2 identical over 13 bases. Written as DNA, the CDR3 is TGTGCCACCAGTAGGACTAGCGGGGGTCCAGATACGCAGTATTTT. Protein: CATSRTSGGPDTQYF. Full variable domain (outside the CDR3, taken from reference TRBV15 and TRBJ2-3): DAMVIQNPRYQVTQFGKPVTLSCSQTLNHNVMYWYQQKSSQAPKLLFHYYDKDFNNEADTPDNFQSRRPNTSFCFLDIRSPGLGDTAMYLCATSRTSGGPDTQYFGPGTRLTVL.